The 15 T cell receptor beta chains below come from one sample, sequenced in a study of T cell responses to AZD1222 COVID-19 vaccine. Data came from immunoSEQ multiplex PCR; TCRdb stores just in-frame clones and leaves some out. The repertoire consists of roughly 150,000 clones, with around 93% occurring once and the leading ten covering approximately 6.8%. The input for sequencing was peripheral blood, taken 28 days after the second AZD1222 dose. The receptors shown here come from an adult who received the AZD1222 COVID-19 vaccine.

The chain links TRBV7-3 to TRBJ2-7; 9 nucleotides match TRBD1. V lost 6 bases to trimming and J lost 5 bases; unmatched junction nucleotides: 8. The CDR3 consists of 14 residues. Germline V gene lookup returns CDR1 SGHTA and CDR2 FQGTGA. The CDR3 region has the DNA TGTGCCAGCAGTTCGGGACAGGGTGTCAACGAGCAGTACTTC. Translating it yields CASSSGQGVNEQYF.

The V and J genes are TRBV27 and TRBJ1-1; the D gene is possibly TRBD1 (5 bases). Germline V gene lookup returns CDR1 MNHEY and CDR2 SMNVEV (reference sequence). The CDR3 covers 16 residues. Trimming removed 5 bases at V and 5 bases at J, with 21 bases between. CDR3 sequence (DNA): TGTGCCAGCAGTCCCGACCGGGGGATTGGGTCAACTGAAGCTTTCTTT. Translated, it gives CASSPDRGIGSTEAFF.

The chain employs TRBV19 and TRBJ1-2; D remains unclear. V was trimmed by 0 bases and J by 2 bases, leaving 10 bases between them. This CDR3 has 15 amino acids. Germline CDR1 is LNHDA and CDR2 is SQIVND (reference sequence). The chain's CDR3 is CASSIEPDRNYGYTF. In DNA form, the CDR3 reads TGTGCCAGTAGTATAGAACCGGACCGCAACTATGGCTACACCTTC.

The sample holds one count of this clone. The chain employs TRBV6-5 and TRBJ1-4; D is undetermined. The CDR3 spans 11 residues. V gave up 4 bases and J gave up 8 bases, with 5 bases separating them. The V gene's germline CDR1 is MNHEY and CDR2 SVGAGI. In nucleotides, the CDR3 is TGTGCCAGCAGTTTTAGAGAAAAACTGTTTTTT. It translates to CASSFREKLFF.

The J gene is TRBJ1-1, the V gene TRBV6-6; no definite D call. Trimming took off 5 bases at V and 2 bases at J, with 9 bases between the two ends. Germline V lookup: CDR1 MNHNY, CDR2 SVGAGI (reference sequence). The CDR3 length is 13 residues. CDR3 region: CASSPVKNTEAFF. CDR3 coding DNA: TGTGCCAGCAGTCCGGTGAAAAACACTGAAGCTTTCTTT.

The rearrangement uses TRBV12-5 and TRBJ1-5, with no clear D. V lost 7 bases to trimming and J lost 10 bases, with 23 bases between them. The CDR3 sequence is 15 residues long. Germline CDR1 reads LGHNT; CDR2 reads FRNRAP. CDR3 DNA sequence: TGTGCTAGTGCTTCTGAGAAGTTGGTTTTTGCACCCCAGCATTTT. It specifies CASASEKLVFAPQHF. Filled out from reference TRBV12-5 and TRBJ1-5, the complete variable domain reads DARVTQTPRHKVTEMGQEVTMRCQPILGHNTVFWYRQTMMQGLELLAYFRNRAPLDDSGMPKDRFSAEMPDATLATLKIQPSEPRDSAVYFCASASEKLVFAPQHFGDGTRLSIL.

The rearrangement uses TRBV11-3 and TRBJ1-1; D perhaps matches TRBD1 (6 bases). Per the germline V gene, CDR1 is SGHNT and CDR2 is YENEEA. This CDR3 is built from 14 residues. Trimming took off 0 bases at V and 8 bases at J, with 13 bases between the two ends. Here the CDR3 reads CASSLDLTGNEAFF. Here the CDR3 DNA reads TGTGCCAGCAGCTTAGATCTAACAGGGAACGAAGCTTTCTTT.

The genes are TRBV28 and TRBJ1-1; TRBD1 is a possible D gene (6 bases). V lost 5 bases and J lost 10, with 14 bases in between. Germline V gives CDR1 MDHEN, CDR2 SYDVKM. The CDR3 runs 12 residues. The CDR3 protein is CASSITGWAAFF. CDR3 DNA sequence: TGTGCCAGCAGTATAACAGGGTGGGCAGCTTTCTTT.

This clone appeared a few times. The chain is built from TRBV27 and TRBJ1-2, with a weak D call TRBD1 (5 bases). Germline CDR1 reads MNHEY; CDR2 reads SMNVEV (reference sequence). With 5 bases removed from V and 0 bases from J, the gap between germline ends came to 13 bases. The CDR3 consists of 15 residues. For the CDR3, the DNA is TGTGCCAGCAGTCCTTGGGACGGACCTAACTATGGCTACACCTTC. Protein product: CASSPWDGPNYGYTF.

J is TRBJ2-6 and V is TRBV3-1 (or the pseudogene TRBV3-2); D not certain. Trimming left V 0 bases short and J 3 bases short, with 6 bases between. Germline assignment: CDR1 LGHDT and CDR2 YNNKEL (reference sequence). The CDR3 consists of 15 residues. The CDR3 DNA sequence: TGTGCCAGCAGCCAAGAGCCCTTTGGGGCCAACGTCCTGACTTTC. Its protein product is CASSQEPFGANVLTF.

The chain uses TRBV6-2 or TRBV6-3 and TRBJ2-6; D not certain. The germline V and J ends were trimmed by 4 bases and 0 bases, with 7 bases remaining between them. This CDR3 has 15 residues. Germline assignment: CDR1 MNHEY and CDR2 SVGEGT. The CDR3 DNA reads TGTGCCAGCAGTTCTCTTATCTCTGGGGCCAACGTCCTGACTTTC. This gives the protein CASSSLISGANVLTF.

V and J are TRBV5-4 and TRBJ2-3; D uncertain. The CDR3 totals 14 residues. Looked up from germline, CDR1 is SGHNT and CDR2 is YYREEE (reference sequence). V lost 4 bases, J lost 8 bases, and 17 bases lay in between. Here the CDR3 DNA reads TGTGCCAGCAGCCAACCCGACCCCGGCGCTACGCAGTATTTT. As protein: CASSQPDPGATQYF.

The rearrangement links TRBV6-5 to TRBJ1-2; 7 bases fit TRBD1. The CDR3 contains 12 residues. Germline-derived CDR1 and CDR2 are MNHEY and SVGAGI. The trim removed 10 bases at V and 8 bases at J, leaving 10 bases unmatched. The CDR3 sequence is CATREGARGYTF. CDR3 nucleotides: TGTGCCACCCGGGAGGGGGCGAGAGGCTACACCTTC.

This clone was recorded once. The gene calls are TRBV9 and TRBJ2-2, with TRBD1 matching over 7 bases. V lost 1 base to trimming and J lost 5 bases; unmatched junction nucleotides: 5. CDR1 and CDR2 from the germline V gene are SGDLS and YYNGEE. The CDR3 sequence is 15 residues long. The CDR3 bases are TGTGCCAGCAGCGTAAAGGACAGGCTAACCGGGGAGCTGTTTTTT. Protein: CASSVKDRLTGELFF.

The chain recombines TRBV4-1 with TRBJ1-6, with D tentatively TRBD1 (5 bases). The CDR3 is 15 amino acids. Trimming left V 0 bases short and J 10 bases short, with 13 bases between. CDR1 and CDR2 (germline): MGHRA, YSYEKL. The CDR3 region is CASSQDLRAGSPLHF. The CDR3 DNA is TGCGCCAGCAGCCAAGACCTCAGGGCAGGGTCACCCCTCCACTTT.